The next 15 T cell receptor beta chains were all read from a single sample in a study of vaccination and CD4 T cells after COVID-19. The Oncomine TCR Beta short-read assay was applied to DNA of cultured CD4+ T cells. TCRdb itself ran the PCR reads through MiXCR, one entry per CDR3 protein. Of over 8,500 distinct CDR3 sequences detected, around 67% appear once; the ten largest clones hold approximately 9%. These receptors have no known antigen. Treatment: approximately 9-day PBMC culture with coronavirus spike peptide pools or control peptides (ViraFEST assay). Sequencing used CD4+ T cells from blood, cultured in vitro, obtained before SARS-CoV-2 vaccination. These receptor sequences come from a human donor who had recovered from COVID-19.

The chain is built from TRBV6-1 and TRBJ2-1, with D possibly being TRBD1 (6 bases). CDR3 length: 12 amino acids. Looked up from germline, CDR1 is MNHNS and CDR2 is SASEGT. Trimming removed 6 bases from V and 7 bases from J, with 10 bases in between. CDR3 coding DNA: TGTGCCAGCAGGGAGACAGGAAATGAGCAGTTCTTC. It translates to CASRETGNEQFF.

V usage is TRBV20-1 and J usage is TRBJ2-2, with 11 positions matching TRBD2. J lost 1 base, V lost 0 bases, and 1 base had no gene match. CDR1 DFQATT and CDR2 SNEGSKA come from the germline V gene (reference sequence). The CDR3 is made up of 16 amino acids. The CDR3 coding sequence is TGCAGTGCTAGAGAACTAGCGGGAGAGAACACCGGGGAGCTGTTTTTT. Translated, it gives CSARELAGENTGELFF.

This clonotype came up a few times. The CDR3 here is CASSFTIWGRDGYTF. Here the CDR3 DNA reads TGTGCCAGCAGCTTTACTATCTGGGGGCGGGATGGCTACACCTTC. V is TRBV7-9 and J is TRBJ1-2; the D gene is possibly TRBD1 (6 bases). The germline V gene has CDR1 SEHNR and CDR2 FQNEAQ (reference sequence). Deletions cut 3 bases from V and 6 bases from J, with 17 bases between. This CDR3 comprises 15 residues.

In its sample, this clonotype was seen a few times. The chain employs TRBV2 and TRBJ1-5; D call uncertain. V lost 4 bases and J 2 bases, leaving 12 bases between the germline ends. This CDR3 spans 15 amino acids. Germline lookup yields CDR1 SNHLY and CDR2 FYNNEI. The CDR3 bases are TGTGCCAGCAGTGGACTGGGTCAGGGCAATCAGCCCCAGCATTTT. The encoded protein is CASSGLGQGNQPQHF.

This clonotype was seen a single time. This sequence joins TRBV7-2 and TRBJ2-1, with D hard to call. Germline V gene data show CDR1 as SGHTA and CDR2 as FQGNSA. The germline V and J ends were trimmed by 5 bases and 5 bases, with 10 bases remaining between them. The CDR3 totals 13 residues. The CDR3 loop is CASSPVIDNEQFF. DNA for the CDR3: TGTGCCAGCAGCCCCGTTATAGACAATGAGCAGTTCTTC.

The V call is TRBV9, the J call TRBJ2-7, with D possibly TRBD2 on 6 matching bases. Germline V gene lookup returns CDR1 SGDLS and CDR2 YYNGEE. The CDR3 is made up of 15 amino acids. Trimming stripped 4 bases from V and 4 bases from J, with 18 bases between. CDR3 sequence reads: CASSPVGGDGYEQYF. The CDR3 DNA is TGTGCCAGCAGCCCAGTGGGGGGAGATGGGTACGAGCAGTACTTC.

The chain is built from TRBV6-1 and TRBJ1-5, with 7 bases identical to TRBD1. V lost 6 bases and J lost 2; bases outside the gene matches: 10. This CDR3 spans 16 amino acids. From germline, CDR1 is MNHNS and CDR2 SASEGT. CDR3 in DNA: TGTGCCAGCAGCCCAGGGGGGGTAAGGGGCAATCAGCCCCAGCATTTT. Its translation is CASSPGGVRGNQPQHF.

This chain joins TRBV7-2 and TRBJ2-3; D ambiguous. The germline CDR1 and CDR2 sequences are SGHTA and FQGNSA. This CDR3 is 15 amino acids long. V was shortened by 1 base and J by 0 bases, with 8 bases between the two germline ends. The CDR3 DNA reads as TGTGCCAGCAGCTTAGGTGGACCGAGCACAGATACGCAGTATTTT. Translating it yields CASSLGGPSTDTQYF.

V usage is TRBV10-3 and J usage is TRBJ2-3; TRBD1 or TRBD2 may be the D gene (6 bases each). The CDR3 has 17 residues. V was clipped by 4 bases and J by 1 base, with 18 bases between them. In germline, CDR1 is ENHRY, CDR2 SYGVKD. CDR3 loop: CAISAPTGGAGTDTQYF. CDR3 bases: TGTGCCATCAGTGCCCCGACAGGCGGGGCGGGCACAGATACGCAGTATTTT.

The chain joins TRBV2 to TRBJ2-7, with D perhaps given as TRBD1 or TRBD2 (5 bases each). Deletions cut 8 bases from V and 0 bases from J, with 26 bases between. Germline loops: CDR1 SNHLY, CDR2 FYNNEI. The CDR3 is 18 amino acids. The CDR3 protein is CASRGVEARGPFSYEQYF. The CDR3 coding sequence is TGTGCCAGCCGAGGAGTGGAGGCTAGGGGACCGTTCTCCTACGAGCAGTACTTC.

The chain carries TRBV20-1 and TRBJ2-1; D is unclear. In germline, CDR1 is DFQATT, CDR2 SNEGSKA (reference sequence). This CDR3 is built from 12 residues. Trimming shortened V by 6 bases and J by 9 bases, and 15 bases separated the two germline ends. CDR3: CSASRRAAEQFF. CDR3 nucleotide sequence: TGCAGTGCCTCCAGACGCGCGGCTGAGCAGTTCTTC.

Only a few counts were recorded for this clonotype. The junction shows a germline mismatch at one end, possibly a read error. J is TRBJ2-3 and V is TRBV20-1; the match to TRBD2 covers 10 bases. Germline values: CDR1 DFQATT, CDR2 SNEGSKA (reference sequence). The CDR3 is 13 amino acids. The DNA of the CDR3 is TGCAGTGTTAGACTAGCGGGTACAGATACGCAGTATTTT. Translating gives CSVRLAGTDTQYF.

The sample holds a few counts of this clonotype. The chain has TRBV6-5 and TRBJ1-1; 7 bases align to TRBD1. The length of the CDR3 is 14 residues. The germline CDR1 and CDR2 sequences are MNHEY and SVGAGI. The J segment lost 5 bases and the V segment lost 2 bases, leaving 5 bases of the junction unmatched. This CDR3 reads CASSYEQGSTEAFF. CDR3 DNA sequence: TGTGCCAGCAGTTACGAACAGGGGAGTACTGAAGCTTTCTTT.

The chain joins TRBV19 to TRBJ1-5, with D uncertain. Trimming left V 4 bases short and J 5 bases short, with 18 bases between. The V gene's germline CDR1 is LNHDA and CDR2 SQIVND (reference sequence). The CDR3 extends over 16 amino acids. CDR3 sequence: CASSTHEKLGYQPQHF. As DNA, the CDR3 is TGTGCCAGTAGTACCCACGAGAAGTTGGGATATCAGCCCCAGCATTTT.

The V call is TRBV20-1, the J call TRBJ2-3, with TRBD2 matching 8 bases. With 7 bases clipped from V and 1 base from J, the junction kept 10 bases outside the gene matches. The CDR3 has 15 residues. CDR1 and CDR2 (germline): DFQATT, SNEGSKA (reference sequence). The CDR3 is CSGSERERGTDTQYF. CDR3 DNA: TGCAGTGGGTCGGAGCGGGAGAGGGGCACAGATACGCAGTATTTT.